This record covers a single TCR beta chain. Its specificity is unknown. This sample stems from a study of regulatory T cells in long-lasting Graves disease. Study-level results: Persistent patients shared more public clonotypes (2,741) than new patients (966).

HTBI primers from iRepertoire and Arm-PCR of CDR3 regions yielded the TCR beta libraries. TCRdb re-called the multiplex PCR reads through MiXCR, storing one row per CDR3 protein. The profile shows around 320,000 distinct CDR3 sequences, 16% of them singletons. The time point was: newly diagnosed GD, antithyroid drugs for less than 3 months. Making the TCR library involved RNA that had been extracted from PBMCs. J gave up 3 bases and V 6 bases, and 6 bases lay outside the gene matches. The CDR3 consists of 14 residues. CDR1 and CDR2 (germline): SQVTM, ANQGSEA. These data were also reused for a study on T cells in Graves' hyperthyroidism and ophthalmopathy. From that second work: RT-PCR in the first round (using the HTBI primer set) targeted the TCR CDR3. Blood also contained most expanded thyroid clonotypes above 0.001.

The specimen was peripheral blood mononuclear cells (PBMCs), collected at new diagnosis, from a patient treated with antithyroid drugs. The genes are TRBV29-1 and TRBJ2-2, with 8 bases that match TRBD1. This receptor was taken from a man between 35 and 55 years old with Graves disease. The CDR3 sequence is CSVEQGVDTGELFF. CDR3 DNA sequence: TGCAGCGTCGAACAGGGGGTTGACACCGGGGAGCTGTTTTTT.